The next 18 T cell receptor beta chains were all read from a single sample in a study of T-cell memory formation after mild COVID-19. One entry per CDR3 protein results from TCRdb running MiXCR on the 5' RACE reads. The sample yields around 200,000 distinct CDR3 sequences, over 9% seen once. Sequenced input: PBMCs or a T cell subset sorted from them (not recorded which). The receptor source for this set is a man aged 18-30 years who had mild COVID-19 (a few samples of this study predate the infection). Cell type and time point are not known.

V and J are TRBV5-1 and TRBJ1-2; D gene uncertain. V was shortened by 4 bases and J by 0 bases, with 13 bases between the two germline ends. The CDR3 runs to 15 residues. Germline assignment: CDR1 SGHRS and CDR2 YFSETQ. CDR3 amino acids: CASSPRTGPNYGYTF. The CDR3 nucleotides read TGCGCCAGCAGCCCGCGAACGGGCCCTAACTATGGCTACACCTTC.

In this sample, this clonotype turned up a few times. The V gene is TRBV4-2, the J gene TRBJ1-4; D is ambiguous. Germline V gene data show CDR1 as LGHNA and CDR2 as YNFKEQ. Trimming left V 0 bases short and J 1 base short, with 15 bases between. The CDR3 length is 18 residues. The DNA for the CDR3 is TGTGCCAGCAGCCAAGATCCAGTTAGAATACTAACTAATGAAAAACTGTTTTTT. Translating it yields CASSQDPVRILTNEKLFF.

This clonotype appeared many times. This rearrangement joins TRBV6-5 to TRBJ2-1, with D possibly being TRBD2 (6 bases). The V gene's germline CDR1 is MNHEY and CDR2 SVGAGI. The V gene lost 2 bases and the J gene lost 8 bases, with 10 bases spanning the gap. The CDR3 has 13 residues. The CDR3, as DNA: TGTGCCAGCAGTTACCGCTGGGGGGATGAGCAGTTCTTC. Translating it yields CASSYRWGDEQFF.

CDR3 coding DNA: TGCAGTGCTAGAGTCCGGGGCGGGGAGCTGTTTTTT. It is translated as CSARVRGGELFF. J is TRBJ2-2 and V is TRBV20-1; TRBD2 might be the D (5 bases). Germline assignment: CDR1 DFQATT and CDR2 SNEGSKA (reference sequence). This CDR3 comprises 12 residues. V lost 1 base and J 7 bases, leaving 7 bases between the germline ends.

This clonotype has a handful of counts. This rearrangement joins TRBV7-9 to TRBJ1-2, with D perhaps matching TRBD1 (5 bases). Germline assignment: CDR1 SEHNR and CDR2 FQNEAQ (reference sequence). V lost 8 bases to trimming and J lost 14 bases, with 21 bases between them. The CDR3 totals 12 residues. The DNA for the CDR3 is TGTGCCAGCGGGGAACAGGCGGAGGTGCGGACCTTC. As protein: CASGEQAEVRTF.

This clonotype was seen repeatedly, ten times or more. The V gene is TRBV20-1, the J gene TRBJ1-1; the match to TRBD1 covers 9 bases. Trimming removed 4 bases from V and 4 bases from J; junction bases left unmatched: 7. There are 14 residues in the CDR3. Germline V CDR1 and CDR2: DFQATT, SNEGSKA (reference sequence). The DNA for the CDR3 is TGCAGTGCTACCCCGGGACAGGGAGGCACTGAAGCTTTCTTT. Its translation: CSATPGQGGTEAFF.

The V call is TRBV10-2, the J call TRBJ1-5; D call uncertain. Looked up from germline, CDR1 is WSHSY and CDR2 is SAAADI. The length of the CDR3 is 14 residues. Trimming removed 6 bases from V and 2 bases from J, with 11 bases in between. CDR3 region: CASSPTAGNQPQHF. The CDR3 coding sequence is TGCGCCAGCAGCCCTACCGCGGGCAATCAGCCCCAGCATTTT.

Only a few counts were recorded for this clonotype. The chain carries TRBV6-1 and TRBJ2-3; the match to TRBD2 covers 12 bases. The CDR3 covers 17 residues. The V gene's germline CDR1 is MNHNS and CDR2 SASEGT. J gave up 3 bases and V 1 base, and 5 bases lay outside the gene matches. For the CDR3, the DNA is TGTGCCAGCAGTGAAGGGCTAGCGGGGGGGCAGACAGATACGCAGTATTTT. Residues: CASSEGLAGGQTDTQYF.

This clonotype was seen more than once but under ten times. The rearrangement links TRBV14 to TRBJ1-4; D may be TRBD1 (5 bases). This CDR3 is built from 14 residues. Trimming removed 2 bases at V and 8 bases at J, with 12 bases between. Germline lookup yields CDR1 SGHDN and CDR2 FVKESK. CDR3 region: CASSQFGADEKLFF. CDR3 nucleotide sequence: TGTGCCAGCAGCCAATTCGGGGCAGACGAAAAACTGTTTTTT.

This clonotype has more than one count but fewer than ten. The chain employs TRBV7-2 and TRBJ2-3, with D perhaps matching TRBD2 (6 bases). V lost 0 bases and J 2 bases, leaving 9 bases between the germline ends. The V gene's germline CDR1 is SGHTA and CDR2 FQGNSA. This CDR3 spans 15 amino acids. The chain's CDR3 is CASSLAGGFTDTQYF. The CDR3 DNA reads TGTGCCAGCAGCTTAGCGGGGGGATTCACAGATACGCAGTATTTT.

This clonotype showed up just a few times. CDR3 sequence reads: CASSLVPSGYQETQYF. The DNA of the CDR3 is TGTGCCAGCAGTTTAGTTCCTAGCGGATACCAAGAGACCCAGTACTTC. The gene calls are TRBV12-3 or TRBV12-4 and TRBJ2-5; 7 bases are shared with TRBD2. V lost 1 base to trimming and J lost 0 bases; unmatched junction nucleotides: 5. CDR3 size: 16 residues.

This clonotype was seen a handful of times. The junction and the germline gene differ at one end; a read error may be behind it. The chain recombines TRBV20-1 with TRBJ2-1; TRBD1 aligns across 8 bases. CDR3 length: 12 amino acids. Germline V gene sequence: CDR1 DFQATT, CDR2 SNEGSKA (reference sequence). The CDR3, as DNA: TGCAGTGCTAGACGACAGGGGTATGAGCAGCTCTTC. Amino acid sequence: CSARRQGYEQLF.

This clonotype appeared a few times. V gene TRBV5-1 combines with J gene TRBJ1-1; D is unclear. This CDR3 region has 14 residues. Trimming took 3 bases from V and 6 from J, leaving 15 bases between them. Germline CDR1 reads SGHRS; CDR2 reads YFSETQ. The CDR3 sequence is CASSSPDRSAEAFF. CDR3 nucleotides: TGCGCCAGCAGCTCACCCGATAGGTCCGCTGAAGCTTTCTTT.

The chain recombines TRBV6-2 or TRBV6-3 with TRBJ2-1, with D perhaps TRBD1 (6 bases). This CDR3 has 16 amino acids. V was pared by 6 bases and J by 2 bases, with 17 bases between. The germline V gene has CDR1 MNHEY and CDR2 SVGEGT. The CDR3 region is CASSPIRGSPYNEQFF. CDR3 nucleotide sequence: TGTGCCAGCAGCCCTATCAGGGGTTCCCCCTACAATGAGCAGTTCTTC.

This clonotype was seen more than once but under ten times. The V gene is TRBV4-3, the J gene TRBJ2-4; D is unclear. This CDR3 has 17 amino acids. CDR1 LGHNA and CDR2 YSLEER come from the germline V gene. Trimming removed 0 bases from V and 0 bases from J, with 12 bases in between. The CDR3 loop reads CASSQDSTVLAKNIQYF. The CDR3 region has the DNA TGCGCCAGCAGCCAAGATTCCACAGTATTAGCCAAAAACATTCAGTACTTC.

V and J are TRBV27 and TRBJ2-1; 8 positions match TRBD2. The CDR3 runs 14 residues. From germline, CDR1 is MNHEY and CDR2 SMNVEV (reference sequence). The ends lost 3 bases at V and 4 bases at J; junction bases unmatched: 2. The CDR3 is CASSFSGAYNEQFF. In DNA, the CDR3 is TGTGCCAGCAGTTTTAGCGGGGCATACAATGAGCAGTTCTTC.

The rearrangement joins TRBV20-1 to TRBJ1-1; 8 nucleotides agree with TRBD1. From germline, CDR1 is DFQATT and CDR2 SNEGSKA (reference sequence). The CDR3 has 15 amino acids. Trimming removed 0 bases from V and 1 base from J; junction bases left unmatched: 4. The CDR3 sequence: CSARDIGTGNTEAFF. The CDR3 bases are TGCAGTGCTAGAGATATCGGGACAGGGAACACTGAAGCTTTCTTT.

This clonotype was recorded many times. The chain links TRBV5-5 to TRBJ1-1, with D unclear. The CDR3 covers 12 residues. Trimming pared 4 bases from V and 12 bases from J, leaving 16 bases between. CDR1 SGHKS and CDR2 YYEKEE come from the germline V gene (reference sequence). In nucleotides, the CDR3 is TGTGCCAGCAGCCTCGTTGGCCCGGCGACTTTCTTT. Translating it yields CASSLVGPATFF.